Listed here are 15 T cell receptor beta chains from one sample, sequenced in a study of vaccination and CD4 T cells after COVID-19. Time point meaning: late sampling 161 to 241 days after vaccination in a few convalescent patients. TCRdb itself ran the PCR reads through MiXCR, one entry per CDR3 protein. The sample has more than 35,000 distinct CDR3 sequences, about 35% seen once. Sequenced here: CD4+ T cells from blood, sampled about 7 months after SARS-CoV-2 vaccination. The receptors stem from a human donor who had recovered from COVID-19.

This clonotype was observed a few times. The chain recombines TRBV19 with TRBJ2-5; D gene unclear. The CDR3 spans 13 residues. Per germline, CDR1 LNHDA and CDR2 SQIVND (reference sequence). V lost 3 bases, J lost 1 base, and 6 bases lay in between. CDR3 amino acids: CASSIGPQETQYF. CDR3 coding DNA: TGTGCCAGTAGTATCGGGCCCCAAGAGACCCAGTACTTC.

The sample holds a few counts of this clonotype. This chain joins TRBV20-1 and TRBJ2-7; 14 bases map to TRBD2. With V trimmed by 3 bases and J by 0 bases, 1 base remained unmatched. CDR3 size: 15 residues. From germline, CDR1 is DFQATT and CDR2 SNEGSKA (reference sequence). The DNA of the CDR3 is TGCAGTGCTAGGGGACTAGCGGGAGACTCCTACGAGCAGTACTTC. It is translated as CSARGLAGDSYEQYF.

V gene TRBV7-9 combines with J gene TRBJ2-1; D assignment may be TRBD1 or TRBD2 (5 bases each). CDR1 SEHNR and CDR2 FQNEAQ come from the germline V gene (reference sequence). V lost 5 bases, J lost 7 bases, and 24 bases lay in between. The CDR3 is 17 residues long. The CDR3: CASSKLVGDSPRNEQFF. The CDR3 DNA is TGTGCCAGCAGCAAACTTGTGGGGGATAGCCCAAGGAATGAGCAGTTCTTC.

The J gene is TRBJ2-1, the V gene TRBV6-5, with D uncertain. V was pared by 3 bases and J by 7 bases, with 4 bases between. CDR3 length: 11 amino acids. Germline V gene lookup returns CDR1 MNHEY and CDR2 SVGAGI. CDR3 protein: CASSYGNEQFF. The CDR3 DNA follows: TGTGCCAGCAGTTATGGAAATGAGCAGTTCTTC.

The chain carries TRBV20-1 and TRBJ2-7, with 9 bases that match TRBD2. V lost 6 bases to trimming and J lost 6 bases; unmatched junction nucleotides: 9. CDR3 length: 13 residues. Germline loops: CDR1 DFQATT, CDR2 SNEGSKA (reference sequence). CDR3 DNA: TGCAGTGCCAGCGCACTAGCGGGCCTCGAGCAGTACTTC. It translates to CSASALAGLEQYF.

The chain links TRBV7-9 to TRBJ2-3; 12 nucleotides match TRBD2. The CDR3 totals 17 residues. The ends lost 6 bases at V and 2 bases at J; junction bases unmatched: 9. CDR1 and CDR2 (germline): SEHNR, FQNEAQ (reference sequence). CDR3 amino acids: CASSRTTSGGLTDTQYF. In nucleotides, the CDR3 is TGTGCCAGCAGTCGAACGACTAGCGGGGGACTCACAGATACGCAGTATTTT.

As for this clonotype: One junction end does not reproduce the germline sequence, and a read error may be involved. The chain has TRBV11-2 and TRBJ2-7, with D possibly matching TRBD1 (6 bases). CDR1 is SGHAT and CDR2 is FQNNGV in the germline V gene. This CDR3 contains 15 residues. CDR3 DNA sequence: TGTGCCAGCAGCTATGGGGGCTGGTACTCCTATGAGCAGTACTTC. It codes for CASSYGGWYSYEQYF.

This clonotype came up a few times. The CDR3 spells CASSFRAGGDTDTQYF. CDR3 DNA sequence: TGTGCCAGCAGCTTCCGGGCGGGAGGGGACACAGATACGCAGTATTTT. This chain uses TRBV7-8 with TRBJ2-3; 9 nucleotides agree with TRBD2. Germline V gene lookup returns CDR1 SGHVS and CDR2 FQNEAQ. J lost 2 bases, V lost 3 bases, and 6 bases had no gene match. The CDR3 sequence is 16 residues long.

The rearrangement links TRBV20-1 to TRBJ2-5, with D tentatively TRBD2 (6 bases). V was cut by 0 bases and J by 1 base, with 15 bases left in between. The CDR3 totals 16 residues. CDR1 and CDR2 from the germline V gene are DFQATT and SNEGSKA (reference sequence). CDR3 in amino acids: CSARDIRAGSQETQYF. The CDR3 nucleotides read TGCAGTGCTAGAGATATCAGGGCGGGGAGCCAAGAGACCCAGTACTTC.

DNA for the CDR3: TGTGCCAGTAAACCGACAGGTCACTCCTACGAGCAGTACTTC. Its protein is CASKPTGHSYEQYF. This chain uses TRBV19 with TRBJ2-7; tentatively, D is TRBD1 (6 bases). Germline loops: CDR1 LNHDA, CDR2 SQIVND (reference sequence). The CDR3 extends over 14 amino acids. Between the trimmed V and J ends, which lost 7 bases and 0 bases, there was a span of 13 bases.

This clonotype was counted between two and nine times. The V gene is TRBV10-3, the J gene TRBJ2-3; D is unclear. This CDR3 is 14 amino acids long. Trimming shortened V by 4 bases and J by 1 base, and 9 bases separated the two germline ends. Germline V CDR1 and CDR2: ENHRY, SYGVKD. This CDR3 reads CAISGAGGTDTQYF. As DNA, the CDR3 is TGTGCCATCAGTGGGGCAGGCGGCACAGATACGCAGTATTTT.

The CDR3 DNA sequence: TGCAGTGCGCCGCTGGGCGAGCCCCTGTACCAAGAGACCCAGTACTTC. Translated: CSAPLGEPLYQETQYF. The chain employs TRBV20-1 and TRBJ2-5; D is unclear. CDR3 length equals 16 residues. V was trimmed by 6 bases and J by 0 bases, leaving 20 bases between them. Looked up from germline, CDR1 is DFQATT and CDR2 is SNEGSKA (reference sequence).

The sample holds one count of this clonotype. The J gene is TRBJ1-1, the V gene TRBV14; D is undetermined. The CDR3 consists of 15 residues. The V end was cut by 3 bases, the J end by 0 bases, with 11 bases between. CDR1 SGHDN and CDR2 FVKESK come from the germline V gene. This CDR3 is CASSQGWLVNTEAFF. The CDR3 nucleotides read TGTGCCAGCAGCCAGGGTTGGTTGGTGAACACTGAAGCTTTCTTT.

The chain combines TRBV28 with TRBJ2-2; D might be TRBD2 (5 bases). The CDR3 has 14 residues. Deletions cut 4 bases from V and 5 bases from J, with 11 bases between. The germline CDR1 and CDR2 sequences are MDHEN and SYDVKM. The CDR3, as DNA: TGTGCCAGCAGTTGGGCAGCGGCTACCGGGGAGCTGTTTTTT. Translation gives CASSWAAATGELFF.

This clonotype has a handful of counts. CDR3 region: CAIRPDSRELETQYF. Here the CDR3 DNA reads TGTGCCATCCGACCTGATTCGCGGGAGTTGGAGACCCAGTACTTC. The chain couples TRBV10-3 to TRBJ2-5, with 7 bases matching TRBD2. Germline values: CDR1 ENHRY, CDR2 SYGVKD. V shed 8 bases, J shed 5 bases, and the junction held 14 bases outside the gene matches. The CDR3 spans 15 residues.